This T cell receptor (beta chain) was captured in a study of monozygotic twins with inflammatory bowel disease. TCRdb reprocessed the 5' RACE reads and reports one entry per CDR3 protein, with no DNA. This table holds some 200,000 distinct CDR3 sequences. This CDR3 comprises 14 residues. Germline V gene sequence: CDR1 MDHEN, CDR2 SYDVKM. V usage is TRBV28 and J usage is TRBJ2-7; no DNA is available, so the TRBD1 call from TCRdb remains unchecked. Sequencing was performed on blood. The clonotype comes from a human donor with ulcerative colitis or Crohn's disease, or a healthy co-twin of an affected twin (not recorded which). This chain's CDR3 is CASSPPGFSYEQYF.